This passage covers 16 T cell receptor beta chains from one sample sequenced in a study of blood T cell repertoires in COVID-19. Assay used: immunoSEQ multiplex PCR; TCRdb lists only in-frame clones, some missing. This sample has about 85,000 clones, with roughly 90% found just once. The sequenced material came from peripheral blood. Receptors were obtained from a human donor with active COVID-19. The donor label of this sample is uncertain.

The chain is built from TRBV6-1 and TRBJ1-2; D is perhaps TRBD1 (5 bases). Germline V gene lookup returns CDR1 MNHNS and CDR2 SASEGT. The CDR3 runs to 14 residues. Trimming took 2 bases from V and 8 from J, leaving 15 bases between them. The chain's CDR3 is CASSEIGRAEGYTF. The CDR3 DNA follows: TGTGCCAGCAGTGAAATAGGCAGGGCCGAGGGCTACACCTTC.

The chain uses TRBV10-3 and TRBJ2-2, with 10 bases identical to TRBD1. V dropped 5 bases and J dropped 2; count of bases not matched to a gene: 8. This CDR3 comprises 17 residues. Per germline, CDR1 ENHRY and CDR2 SYGVKD. The chain's CDR3 is CAISLPGQGFNTGELFF. CDR3 bases: TGTGCCATCAGTCTTCCGGGACAGGGGTTTAACACCGGGGAGCTGTTTTTT.

V is TRBV28 and J is TRBJ2-7; 12 nucleotides line up with TRBD1. CDR3 length: 18 amino acids. CDR1 MDHEN and CDR2 SYDVKM come from the germline V gene. V trimming: 5 bases; J trimming: 4 bases; junction bases outside the gene matches: 15. The CDR3 loop is CASSTPGQGATIGYEQYF. CDR3 DNA sequence: TGTGCCAGCAGTACCCCGGGACAGGGGGCTACAATCGGGTACGAGCAGTACTTC. The entire variable domain, with the rest obtained from reference TRBV28 and TRBJ2-7, is as follows: DVKVTQSSRYLVKRTGEKVFLECVQDMDHENMFWYRQDPGLGLRLIYFSYDVKMKEKGDIPEGYSVSREKKERFSLILESASTNQTSMYLCASSTPGQGATIGYEQYFGPGTRLTVT.

CDR3 amino acids: CASSLARDSPLHF. The CDR3 DNA is TGTGCCAGCAGCTTAGCCAGGGATTCACCCCTCCACTTT. The chain uses TRBV7-2 and TRBJ1-6; D possibly corresponds to TRBD1 (5 bases). V was pared by 0 bases and J by 8 bases, with 5 bases between. There are 13 residues in the CDR3. Looked up from germline, CDR1 is SGHTA and CDR2 is FQGNSA.

The rearrangement links TRBV19 to TRBJ1-1; TRBD1 agrees at 10 bases. Trimming removed 2 bases from V and 2 bases from J; junction bases left unmatched: 8. CDR1 is LNHDA, CDR2 SQIVND, per germline (reference sequence). This CDR3 spans 17 amino acids. The CDR3: CASSINSGTGVNTEAFF. DNA of the CDR3: TGTGCCAGTAGTATAAACTCCGGGACAGGGGTTAACACTGAAGCTTTCTTT.

V and J are TRBV3-1 (or the pseudogene TRBV3-2) and TRBJ2-2; D may be TRBD1 or TRBD2 (9 bases each). This CDR3 comprises 22 residues. Looked up from germline, CDR1 is LGHDT and CDR2 is YNNKEL (reference sequence). Trimming removed 0 bases at V and 3 bases at J, with 29 bases between. Here the CDR3 DNA reads TGTGCCAGCAGCCAAGATGCGTGGACAGGGGAGCCTAGCGGGGTGGACACCGGGGAGCTGTTTTTT. It translates to CASSQDAWTGEPSGVDTGELFF.

The genes are TRBV5-1 and TRBJ1-4; 11 bases agree with TRBD1. The V segment lost 4 bases and the J segment 7 bases; nucleotides outside the gene matches: 6. The CDR3 is 15 residues long. Germline V gene lookup returns CDR1 SGHRS and CDR2 YFSETQ. This CDR3 reads CASSHGQGAGEKLFF. For the CDR3, the DNA is TGCGCCAGCAGCCACGGACAGGGGGCAGGTGAAAAACTGTTTTTT.

J is TRBJ2-7 and V is TRBV18; D unresolved. Germline V gene data show CDR1 as KGHSH and CDR2 as LQKENI. The CDR3 extends over 13 amino acids. Trimming removed 3 bases at V and 3 bases at J, with 9 bases between. CDR3 amino acids: CASSPPVDYEQYF. Written as DNA, the CDR3 is TGTGCCAGCTCACCCCCGGTCGACTACGAGCAGTACTTC.

The V call is TRBV30, the J call TRBJ2-4, with TRBD1 matching 10 bases. Per germline, CDR1 GTSNPN and CDR2 SVGIG (reference sequence). The trim removed 4 bases at V and 1 base at J, leaving 16 bases unmatched. The CDR3 covers 19 residues. The CDR3 DNA follows: TGTGCCTGGACCCCACGGGTGACAGGGGGCTTTGAGGCCAAAAACATTCAGTACTTC. Amino acid sequence: CAWTPRVTGGFEAKNIQYF.

This clone has a single count. This CDR3 reads CATSAAGTTDQPQHF. As DNA, the CDR3 is TGTGCCACCAGTGCCGCCGGGACAACGGATCAGCCCCAGCATTTT. The chain has TRBV24-1 and TRBJ1-5, with a weak D call TRBD1 (6 bases). The CDR3 length is 15 residues. Deletions cut 5 bases from V and 5 bases from J, with 15 bases between. Germline CDR1 reads KGHDR; CDR2 reads SFDVKD.

The chain joins TRBV6-5 to TRBJ1-1; 7 nucleotides align to TRBD1. Trimming took 6 bases from V and 1 from J; bases not matched to a gene: 5. This CDR3 comprises 14 residues. CDR1 and CDR2 from the germline V gene are MNHEY and SVGAGI. CDR3 residues: CASSWQGENTEAFF. The CDR3 nucleotides are TGTGCCAGCAGCTGGCAGGGGGAGAACACTGAAGCTTTCTTT.

The chain joins TRBV9 to TRBJ2-5; 7 nucleotides align to TRBD2. This CDR3 contains 17 residues. In germline, CDR1 is SGDLS, CDR2 YYNGEE. V lost 0 bases and J lost 2; bases outside the gene matches: 10. The CDR3 spells CASSVAGGFRGQETQYF. In DNA, the CDR3 is TGTGCCAGCAGCGTAGCCGGGGGGTTTCGGGGGCAAGAGACCCAGTACTTC.

The chain employs TRBV11-2 and TRBJ1-2; 8 bases match TRBD1. The CDR3 extends over 14 amino acids. The junction had 7 bases not matched to a gene; V was cut back by 3 bases and J by 7 bases. Germline CDR1 is SGHAT and CDR2 is FQNNGV. CDR3 sequence (DNA): TGTGCCAGCAGCTTCGGGCAGGGGGCGTTTGGCTACACCTTC. Its protein is CASSFGQGAFGYTF.

As DNA, the CDR3 is TGTGCCAGCAGCTTAGGAACGGGACAGGGGGACACTGAAGCTTTCTTT. Its translation: CASSLGTGQGDTEAFF. V usage is TRBV7-9 and J usage is TRBJ1-1, with TRBD1 identical over 11 bases. Germline V gene lookup returns CDR1 SEHNR and CDR2 FQNEAQ (reference sequence). This CDR3 has 16 residues. The junction had 4 bases not matched to a gene; V was cut back by 1 base and J by 3 bases.

The chain couples TRBV5-5 to TRBJ2-4; D remains ambiguous. Germline V gene sequence: CDR1 SGHKS, CDR2 YYEKEE (reference sequence). V lost 1 base, J lost 0 bases, and 8 bases lay in between. CDR3 size: 15 residues. The DNA for the CDR3 is TGTGCCAGCAGCTTGATAGAAGTAGCCAAAAACATTCAGTACTTC. This gives the protein CASSLIEVAKNIQYF.

The chain combines TRBV2 with TRBJ2-4; 7 bases line up with TRBD1. V shed 2 bases, J shed 0 bases, and the junction held 4 bases outside the gene matches. The CDR3 totals 16 residues. Germline V gene sequence: CDR1 SNHLY, CDR2 FYNNEI. The CDR3 reads CASSENKGAAKNIQYF. The DNA of the CDR3 is TGTGCCAGCAGTGAAAATAAGGGGGCAGCCAAAAACATTCAGTACTTC.